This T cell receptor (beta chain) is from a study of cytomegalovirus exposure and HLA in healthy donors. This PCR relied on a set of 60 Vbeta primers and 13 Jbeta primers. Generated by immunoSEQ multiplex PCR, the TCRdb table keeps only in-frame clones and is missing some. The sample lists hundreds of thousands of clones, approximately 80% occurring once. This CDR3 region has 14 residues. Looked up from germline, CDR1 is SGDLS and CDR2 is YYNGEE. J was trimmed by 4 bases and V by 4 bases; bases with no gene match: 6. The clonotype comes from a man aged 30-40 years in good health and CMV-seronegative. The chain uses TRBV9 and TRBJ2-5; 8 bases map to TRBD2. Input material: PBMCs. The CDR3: CASSRGGTGETQYF. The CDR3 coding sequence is TGTGCCAGCAGCCGGGGGGGCACGGGAGAGACCCAGTACTTC.